These T cell receptor beta chains were read from a single sample in a study of blood T cell repertoires in COVID-19. Clones were sequenced by immunoSEQ multiplex PCR, and TCRdb holds only the in-frame ones, with some missing. The sample gives fewer than 180,000 clones, 87% of which show up once; roughly 4.5% is in the top ten. The material sequenced was peripheral blood. The receptor set was obtained from a woman aged 60-75 years with active or convalescent COVID-19. CDR3s include the opening cysteine and the closing phenylalanine or tryptophan. The order of the fields is D gene, clone size, J gene, V gene, CDR3 DNA, CDR3 protein. D genes are given only for firm matches. The size of a clone is reported for some rows only, either as once, few or many, or as a class for expanded clones.

d_call: -
clone_size: once
j_call: TRBJ2-5
v_call: TRBV18
cdr3_nt: TGTGCCAGCTCACCGCAGGAGACCCAGTACTTC
cdr3_aa: CASSPQETQYF

d_call: TRBD1
clone_size: once
j_call: TRBJ1-2
v_call: TRBV6-2/TRBV6-3
cdr3_nt: TGTGCCAGCAGTAGACAGGGCTATGGCTACACCTTC
cdr3_aa: CASSRQGYGYTF

d_call: TRBD1
clone_size: -
j_call: TRBJ2-1
v_call: TRBV13
cdr3_nt: TGTGCCAGCAGCTTAGGGACAGGGAAACCGTTTCAGTTCTTC
cdr3_aa: CASSLGTGKPFQFF

d_call: -
clone_size: few
j_call: TRBJ1-1
v_call: TRBV4-1
cdr3_nt: TGCGCCAGCAGCCAAGGGAGTTTGAGGGCACCGCGAGGGGCCCAAGTGCGGGGGGCAGCTTTCTTT
cdr3_aa: CASSQGSLRAPRGAQVRGAAFF

d_call: TRBD2
clone_size: -
j_call: TRBJ2-7
v_call: TRBV12-3/TRBV12-4
cdr3_nt: TGTGCCAGCTCAGCGGGGGGGCCCTACGAGCAGTACTTC
cdr3_aa: CASSAGGPYEQYF

d_call: -
clone_size: -
j_call: TRBJ2-3
v_call: TRBV10-3
cdr3_nt: TGTGCCATCAGTGAGGAACTACACACAGATACGCAGTATTTT
cdr3_aa: CAISEELHTDTQYF

d_call: -
clone_size: -
j_call: TRBJ2-2
v_call: TRBV19
cdr3_nt: TGTGCCAGTAGTATACGGTTAACCGGGGAGCTGTTTTTT
cdr3_aa: CASSIRLTGELFF

d_call: -
clone_size: -
j_call: TRBJ1-6
v_call: TRBV25-1
cdr3_nt: TGTGCCAGCAGTGATCATGGGGGGGCCAGATCACCCCTCCACTTT
cdr3_aa: CASSDHGGARSPLHF

d_call: TRBD1
clone_size: -
j_call: TRBJ2-2
v_call: TRBV6-6
cdr3_nt: TGTGCCAGCAGGCGATCGACAGGGAGTGGCGAGACCGGGGAGCTGTTTTTT
cdr3_aa: CASRRSTGSGETGELFF

d_call: -
clone_size: -
j_call: TRBJ2-1
v_call: TRBV11-2
cdr3_nt: TGTGCCAGCAGACAGACAGCAATCAGTGAGCAGTTCTTC
cdr3_aa: CASRQTAISEQFF

d_call: -
clone_size: once
j_call: TRBJ2-7
v_call: TRBV9
cdr3_nt: TGTGCCAGCAGCGTAGACCTGGGGGGATACGAGCAGTACTTC
cdr3_aa: CASSVDLGGYEQYF

d_call: -
clone_size: -
j_call: TRBJ1-1
v_call: TRBV10-3
cdr3_nt: TGTGCCATCAGTGACCGGGAGTCAAGAGCTTTCTTT
cdr3_aa: CAISDRESRAFF

d_call: TRBD1
clone_size: -
j_call: TRBJ1-1
v_call: TRBV4-3
cdr3_nt: TGCGCCAGCAGCCAGTTCCGGGACAGTGAATTAACGAACACTGAAGCTTTCTTT
cdr3_aa: CASSQFRDSELTNTEAFF

d_call: TRBD1
clone_size: -
j_call: TRBJ2-1
v_call: TRBV9
cdr3_nt: TGTGCCAGCAGCAACACAGGGGTCAATGAGCAGTTCTTC
cdr3_aa: CASSNTGVNEQFF

d_call: -
clone_size: -
j_call: TRBJ1-2
v_call: TRBV6-5
cdr3_nt: TGTGCCAGCGCCGACAGGAGAAACTATGGCTACACCTTC
cdr3_aa: CASADRRNYGYTF

d_call: TRBD2
clone_size: once
j_call: TRBJ2-1
v_call: TRBV29-1
cdr3_nt: TGCAGCGCCAGACTAGCGGGGGGCAATGAGCAGTTCTTC
cdr3_aa: CSARLAGGNEQFF

d_call: TRBD1
clone_size: -
j_call: TRBJ2-7
v_call: TRBV7-9
cdr3_nt: TGTGCCAGCAGCTTAGAAGGGGGCGGGTACGAGCAGTACTTC
cdr3_aa: CASSLEGGGYEQYF

d_call: -
clone_size: -
j_call: TRBJ1-1
v_call: TRBV3-1/TRBV3-2
cdr3_nt: TGTGCCAGCAGCCCCACGGGGGGACCCTATAGGGCTTTCTTT
cdr3_aa: CASSPTGGPYRAFF

d_call: -
clone_size: -
j_call: TRBJ1-4
v_call: TRBV27
cdr3_nt: TGTGCCAGCAGTTTATCGCCCCAAGCGGACGGACAGAAGAATGAAAAACTGTTTTTT
cdr3_aa: CASSLSPQADGQKNEKLFF

d_call: -
clone_size: -
j_call: TRBJ1-6
v_call: TRBV7-2
cdr3_nt: TGTGCCAGCAGCTTATCTGGGGGGTCGAATTCACCCCTCCACTTT
cdr3_aa: CASSLSGGSNSPLHF

d_call: -
clone_size: -
j_call: TRBJ2-2
v_call: TRBV9
cdr3_nt: TGTGCCAGCAGCGTAGAGTCGGTGAACACCGGGGAGCTGTTTTTT
cdr3_aa: CASSVESVNTGELFF

d_call: TRBD1
clone_size: once
j_call: TRBJ2-3
v_call: TRBV7-2
cdr3_nt: TGTGCCAGCAGCCGTGGGACAGGGGCTAGCACAGATACGCAGTATTTT
cdr3_aa: CASSRGTGASTDTQYF

d_call: -
clone_size: -
j_call: TRBJ1-4
v_call: TRBV12-5
cdr3_nt: TGTGCTAGTGGTTTGTCCGGGGGGCTGGGTGAAAAACTGTTTTTT
cdr3_aa: CASGLSGGLGEKLFF

d_call: -
clone_size: -
j_call: TRBJ1-2
v_call: TRBV15
cdr3_nt: TGTGCCACCAGCAGAGATAGGCGCGGAGCTAACTATGGCTACACCTTC
cdr3_aa: CATSRDRRGANYGYTF

d_call: -
clone_size: -
j_call: TRBJ1-3
v_call: TRBV18
cdr3_nt: TGTGCCAGCTCCCCCGGGACAAGTCCTTTCTCTGGAAACACCATATATTTT
cdr3_aa: CASSPGTSPFSGNTIYF

d_call: -
clone_size: -
j_call: TRBJ1-5
v_call: TRBV10-3
cdr3_nt: TGTGCCATCAGTGACTCAGTTGCGGGAGTCCAGCCCCAGCATTTT
cdr3_aa: CAISDSVAGVQPQHF

d_call: TRBD2
clone_size: -
j_call: TRBJ2-1
v_call: TRBV29-1
cdr3_nt: TGCAGCGTTGAAAATAGCGGGGGGGCCAATGAGCAGTTCTTC
cdr3_aa: CSVENSGGANEQFF

d_call: TRBD1
clone_size: -
j_call: TRBJ2-5
v_call: TRBV12-3/TRBV12-4
cdr3_nt: TGTGCCAGCAGGACCCAGGGGGTAGAGACCCAGTACTTC
cdr3_aa: CASRTQGVETQYF

d_call: -
clone_size: -
j_call: TRBJ2-5
v_call: TRBV6-2/TRBV6-3
cdr3_nt: TGTGCCAGCAGTCACGATCGGGGGAAGCAGACCCAGTACTTC
cdr3_aa: CASSHDRGKQTQYF

d_call: -
clone_size: once
j_call: TRBJ2-5
v_call: TRBV6-1
cdr3_nt: TGTGCCAGCAGTGAGGGGGGTGGGACGCAAGAGACCCAGTACTTC
cdr3_aa: CASSEGGGTQETQYF

d_call: TRBD1
clone_size: once
j_call: TRBJ1-5
v_call: TRBV6-5
cdr3_nt: TGTGCCAGCAGTTCCTACACAGGGGGCGGCAATCAGCCCCAGCATTTT
cdr3_aa: CASSSYTGGGNQPQHF

d_call: -
clone_size: once
j_call: TRBJ2-7
v_call: TRBV7-8
cdr3_nt: TGTGCCAGCAGCTTAGTTACGGGAAGCTCCTACGAGCAGTACTTC
cdr3_aa: CASSLVTGSSYEQYF

d_call: -
clone_size: few
j_call: TRBJ1-2
v_call: TRBV19
cdr3_nt: TGTGCCAGTCAGGACAGTCGGCGGAGGGGCTACACCTTC
cdr3_aa: CASQDSRRRGYTF

d_call: -
clone_size: -
j_call: TRBJ1-4
v_call: TRBV7-2
cdr3_nt: TGTGCCAGCAGCCCTAACCCCAATGAAAAACTGTTTTTT
cdr3_aa: CASSPNPNEKLFF

d_call: -
clone_size: -
j_call: TRBJ2-5
v_call: TRBV7-2
cdr3_nt: TGTGCCAGCAGCTTTCGTGAGACCCAGTACTTC
cdr3_aa: CASSFRETQYF

d_call: -
clone_size: -
j_call: TRBJ1-6
v_call: TRBV7-2
cdr3_nt: TGTGCCAGCAGCCCTACCCACAGGGCTTCACCCCTCCACTTT
cdr3_aa: CASSPTHRASPLHF

d_call: -
clone_size: -
j_call: TRBJ1-4
v_call: TRBV3-1/TRBV3-2
cdr3_nt: TGTGCCAGCAGCCGGTTGACAGGCGGGGGGGAAAAACTGTTTTTT
cdr3_aa: CASSRLTGGGEKLFF

d_call: -
clone_size: -
j_call: TRBJ1-6
v_call: TRBV12-5
cdr3_nt: TGTGCTAGTGGTTTGATGGCGGAATCACCCCTCCACTTT
cdr3_aa: CASGLMAESPLHF

d_call: -
clone_size: -
j_call: TRBJ2-1
v_call: TRBV9
cdr3_nt: TGTGCCAGCAGCGTAACGGGGGGCCAGCTGGGGTATGAGCAGTTCTTC
cdr3_aa: CASSVTGGQLGYEQFF

d_call: -
clone_size: many
j_call: TRBJ2-5
v_call: TRBV5-3
cdr3_nt: TGTGCCAGAAGCGCGGATCCCCGCGGCCCCCTAGGTATTCGAGAGACCCAGTACTTC
cdr3_aa: CARSADPRGPLGIRETQYF

d_call: TRBD1
clone_size: -
j_call: TRBJ1-2
v_call: TRBV13
cdr3_nt: TGTGCCAGCAGCTTATACAGGGGAGGAGGCTACACCTTC
cdr3_aa: CASSLYRGGGYTF

d_call: -
clone_size: -
j_call: TRBJ1-1
v_call: TRBV19
cdr3_nt: TGTGCCAGTAGCACTTTAGGGGCCAACACTGAAGCTTTCTTT
cdr3_aa: CASSTLGANTEAFF

d_call: -
clone_size: -
j_call: TRBJ2-3
v_call: TRBV7-9
cdr3_nt: TGTGCCAGCAGCTTACCGGGACAAGTTAACACAGATACGCAGTATTTT
cdr3_aa: CASSLPGQVNTDTQYF

d_call: -
clone_size: -
j_call: TRBJ2-7
v_call: TRBV6-5
cdr3_nt: TGTGCCAGCAGTCAATCCACGGGGTCCTCCTACGAGCAGTACTTC
cdr3_aa: CASSQSTGSSYEQYF

d_call: TRBD1
clone_size: -
j_call: TRBJ1-5
v_call: TRBV11-2
cdr3_nt: TGTGCCAGCAGCAACACAGGGGACCCTTATCAGCCCCAGCATTTT
cdr3_aa: CASSNTGDPYQPQHF

d_call: -
clone_size: once
j_call: TRBJ1-1
v_call: TRBV12-3/TRBV12-4
cdr3_nt: TGTGCCAGCAGGCAGGGGCTATCCACTGAAGCTTTCTTT
cdr3_aa: CASRQGLSTEAFF

d_call: -
clone_size: -
j_call: TRBJ1-2
v_call: TRBV10-3
cdr3_nt: TGTGCCATCAGTGAGAATACGGGGGTGCGCGGCTACACCTTC
cdr3_aa: CAISENTGVRGYTF

d_call: TRBD1
clone_size: -
j_call: TRBJ1-2
v_call: TRBV5-5
cdr3_nt: TGTGCCAGCAGCTCGGGCGGCACAGGGGGCTATGGCTACACCTTC
cdr3_aa: CASSSGGTGGYGYTF

d_call: TRBD1
clone_size: -
j_call: TRBJ1-1
v_call: TRBV7-2
cdr3_nt: TGTGCCAGCAGCTTAAGACAGGGGCCTGAAGCTTTCTTT
cdr3_aa: CASSLRQGPEAFF

d_call: TRBD1
clone_size: -
j_call: TRBJ1-5
v_call: TRBV2
cdr3_nt: TGTGCCAGCAGGGGGACAGACCTCAGCAATCAGCCCCAGCATTTT
cdr3_aa: CASRGTDLSNQPQHF

d_call: -
clone_size: -
j_call: TRBJ1-1
v_call: TRBV18
cdr3_nt: TGTGCCAGCTTTACAGGCGCGAACACTGAAGCTTTCTTT
cdr3_aa: CASFTGANTEAFF

d_call: -
clone_size: -
j_call: TRBJ1-2
v_call: TRBV4-1
cdr3_nt: TGCGCCAGCAGCCAAGCTGGGACATTGGGCTATGGCTACACCTTC
cdr3_aa: CASSQAGTLGYGYTF

d_call: TRBD2
clone_size: -
j_call: TRBJ2-5
v_call: TRBV9
cdr3_nt: TGTGCCAGCAGCGTAGAGGGTAGCGGGGAGGAGACCCAGTACTTC
cdr3_aa: CASSVEGSGEETQYF

d_call: -
clone_size: once
j_call: TRBJ1-2
v_call: TRBV20-1
cdr3_nt: TGCAGTGCTTTAAGACAGGCTGGCTACACCTTC
cdr3_aa: CSALRQAGYTF

d_call: -
clone_size: -
j_call: TRBJ2-7
v_call: TRBV3-1/TRBV3-2
cdr3_nt: TGTGCCAGCAGCCAAGACCCCCGGGGGGCGAGGTACTTC
cdr3_aa: CASSQDPRGARYF

d_call: -
clone_size: -
j_call: TRBJ1-2
v_call: TRBV6-2/TRBV6-3
cdr3_nt: TGTGCCAGCAGTTACCTCAGGGGTAACTATGGCTACACCTTC
cdr3_aa: CASSYLRGNYGYTF

d_call: -
clone_size: once
j_call: TRBJ1-1
v_call: TRBV4-1
cdr3_nt: TGCGCCAGCAGCCAAGGAAGGGGGATTAACACTGAAGCTTTCTTT
cdr3_aa: CASSQGRGINTEAFF

d_call: -
clone_size: -
j_call: TRBJ2-3
v_call: TRBV9
cdr3_nt: TGTGCCAGCAGCGTAGCTTACGGGGTCATAGGCAAAGATACGCAGTATTTT
cdr3_aa: CASSVAYGVIGKDTQYF

d_call: TRBD1
clone_size: -
j_call: TRBJ1-1
v_call: TRBV7-9
cdr3_nt: TGTGCCAGCAGGACGGGACAGGCGAACACTGAAGCTTTCTTT
cdr3_aa: CASRTGQANTEAFF